The clone carrying this TCR beta chain was recorded a few times. V gave up 6 bases and J gave up 3 bases; unmatched junction bases: 10. Germline loops: CDR1 MGHRA, CDR2 YSYEKL. This CDR3 is built from 16 residues. The entry originates in a study of blood T cell repertoires in COVID-19. The table came from immunoSEQ multiplex PCR; TCRdb's copy has only in-frame clones and leaves some out. The sample yields nearly 250,000 clones, approximately 82% seen once. This chain connects TRBV4-1 to TRBJ2-1; TRBD2 agrees at 8 bases. Source material: peripheral blood. This TCR was recovered from a woman older than 75 with acute or convalescent COVID-19. The CDR3 loop reads CASRPLADKIYNEQFF. The CDR3 bases are TGCGCCAGCAGACCACTAGCGGATAAGATCTACAATGAGCAGTTCTTC.